This T cell receptor beta chain comes out of a study of early T cells in non-severe SARS-CoV-2 infection (dated by TCRdb to 2020 to 2023). Looking at the study overall: Bulk RNA from unsorted whole blood was used for TCR sequencing, so alpha and beta chains could not be paired. Results the study describes overall, beyond this receptor: VDJdb matching was skewed toward anti-spike CD8 responses, so virus-specific expansions were likely underestimated and private and CD4 specificities were missed.

This clonotype appeared many times. Its antigen has not been determined. Base qualities were left out, and no much larger clone turns up one base away. The protocol used for the library was 5' RACE. The sequencer was a NextSeq 500. In the TCR library protocol, unique molecular identifiers were attached to individual cDNA molecules to correct for PCR bias and sequencing error. Sequencing covered both TCR alpha and beta chains, and within each sample the abundances of alpha and beta sequences were tightly co-correlated. The source study handled its data this way. Decombinator V4 was used to annotate TCR sequences for V gene, J gene and CDR3. Expanded TCRs were defined as changing significantly between any two time points under a Poisson model with p below 0.0001. TCR abundances were normalised to the total number of TCRs sequenced in each sample and reported as counts per million. MAIT TCRs were defined by TRAV1-2 paired with TRAJ12, TRAJ20 or TRAJ33, and iNKT TCRs by TRAV10 paired with TRAJ18. VDJdb, accessed on 1 November 2021, was searched for TCRs annotated for CMV, EBV and SARS-CoV-2, and TCRs annotated for more than one antigen were excluded. The public reads were reanalyzed by TCRdb: fastp trimming at Q25, MiXCR alignment, in-frame beta chains only. Rows with one shared CDR3 protein collapse into an entry with the most common genes and DNA. Here the V and J calls rest on TCRdb's processing, not on the authors' analysis. A total of tens of thousands of distinct CDR3 sequences appear in this sample, 4.5% to 7% of them only once. Of the sample, 4% to 4.5% falls within the top ten clones.

This was a case-control study nested in a cohort of healthcare workers in London, UK, who had nasopharyngeal swab PCR tests and blood samples taken every week. Healthcare workers were recruited during the week of the UK lockdown, between 23 and 31 March 2020, and followed weekly for up to roughly 16 weeks. The germline V gene yields SGHRS for CDR1 and YFSETQ for CDR2. Trimming takes 0 bases from V and 13 bases from J, and the germline ends sit 20 bases apart. Reading from cysteine to phenylalanine, the CDR3 counts 15 amino acids. The DNA shown is the 45-base CDR3, in frame from base 1. This sequence uses TRBV5-1 and TRBJ2-1, and possibly TRBD1, on 5 matching bases. The clonotype comes from an adult who was a healthcare worker with PCR-confirmed SARS-CoV-2 infection or an uninfected control (not recorded which). This specimen consisted of whole blood, obtained at baseline. The CDR3 region: CASSLAPGQLSYQFF. The DNA sequence follows: TGCGCCAGCAGCTTGGCCCCAGGGCAGCTTTCCTATCAGTTCTTC.